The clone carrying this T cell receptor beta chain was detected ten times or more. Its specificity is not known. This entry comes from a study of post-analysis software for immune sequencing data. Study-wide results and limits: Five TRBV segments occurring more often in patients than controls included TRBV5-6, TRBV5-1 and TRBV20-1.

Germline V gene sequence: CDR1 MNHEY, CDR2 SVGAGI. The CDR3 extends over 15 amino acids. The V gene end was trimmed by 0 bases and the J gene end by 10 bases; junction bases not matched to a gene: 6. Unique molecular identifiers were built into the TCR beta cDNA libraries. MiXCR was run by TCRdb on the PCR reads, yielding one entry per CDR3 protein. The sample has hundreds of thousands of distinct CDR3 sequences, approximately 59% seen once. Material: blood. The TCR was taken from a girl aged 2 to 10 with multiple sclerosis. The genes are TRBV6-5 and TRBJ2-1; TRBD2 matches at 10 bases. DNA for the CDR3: TGTGCCAGCAGTTACTCGGCTAGCGGGAGCCCCGAGCAGTTCTTC. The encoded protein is CASSYSASGSPEQFF.